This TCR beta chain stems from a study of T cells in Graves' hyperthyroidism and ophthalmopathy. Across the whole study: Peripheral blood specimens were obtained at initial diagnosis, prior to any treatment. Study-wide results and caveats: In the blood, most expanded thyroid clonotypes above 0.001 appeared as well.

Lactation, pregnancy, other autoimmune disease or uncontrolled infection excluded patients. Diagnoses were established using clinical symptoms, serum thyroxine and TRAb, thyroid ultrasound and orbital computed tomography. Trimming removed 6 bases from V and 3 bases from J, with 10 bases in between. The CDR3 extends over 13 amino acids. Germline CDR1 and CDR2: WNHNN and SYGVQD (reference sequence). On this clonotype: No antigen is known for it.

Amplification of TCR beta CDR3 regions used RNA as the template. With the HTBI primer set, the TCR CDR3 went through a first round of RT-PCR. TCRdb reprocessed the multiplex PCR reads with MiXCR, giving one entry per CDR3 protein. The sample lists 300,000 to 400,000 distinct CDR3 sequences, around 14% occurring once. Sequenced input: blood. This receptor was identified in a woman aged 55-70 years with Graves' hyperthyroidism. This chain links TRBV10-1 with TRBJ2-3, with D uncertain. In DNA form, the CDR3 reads TGCGCCAGCAGAAGAGACCTAACAGATACGCAGTATTTT. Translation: CASRRDLTDTQYF.